This T cell receptor (beta chain) is drawn from a study of cytomegalovirus exposure and HLA in healthy donors. Overall study results and limits: An analysis that was carried out later associated approximately 15,000 TCR beta sequences with HLA alleles at 0.05 false discovery rate. The availability of immune exposure information extended only to CMV serostatus. Earlier analysis yielded a pattern in which most TCR beta V segments were productive about 90% or about 30% of the time. It was reportedly the case that the classifier diagnosed cytomegalovirus status with high specificity and sensitivity.

A note on this clone: The antigen remains undetermined.

This CDR3 has 15 amino acids. V dropped 2 bases and J dropped 5 bases, with 14 bases sitting between them. The germline V gene has CDR1 SGHAT and CDR2 FQNNGV. The PCR was carried out with 60 Vbeta primers and 13 Jbeta primers. Profiled with immunoSEQ multiplex PCR; TCRdb holds only in-frame clones, not every one. This sample has 150,000 or so clones, with about 75% found just once. V usage is TRBV11-2 and J usage is TRBJ2-3; D is perhaps TRBD2 (6 bases). The sequence was obtained from a woman aged 50 to 60 in good health and CMV-seropositive. The sequencing sample was made of PBMCs. DNA of the CDR3: TGTGCCAGCAGCTTATATGGAGGGGTGAGAGATACGCAGTATTTT. Translation: CASSLYGGVRDTQYF.